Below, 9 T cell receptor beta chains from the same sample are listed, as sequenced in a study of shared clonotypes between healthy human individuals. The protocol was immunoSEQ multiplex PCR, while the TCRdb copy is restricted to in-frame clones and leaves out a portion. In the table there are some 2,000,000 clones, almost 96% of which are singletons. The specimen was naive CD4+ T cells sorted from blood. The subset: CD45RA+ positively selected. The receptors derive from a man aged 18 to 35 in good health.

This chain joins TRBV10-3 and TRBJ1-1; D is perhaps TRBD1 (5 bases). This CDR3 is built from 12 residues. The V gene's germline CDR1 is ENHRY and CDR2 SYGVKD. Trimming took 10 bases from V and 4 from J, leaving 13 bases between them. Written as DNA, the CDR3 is TGTGCCACGAAAGGGGTGAGCACTGAAGCTTTCTTT. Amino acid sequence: CATKGVSTEAFF.

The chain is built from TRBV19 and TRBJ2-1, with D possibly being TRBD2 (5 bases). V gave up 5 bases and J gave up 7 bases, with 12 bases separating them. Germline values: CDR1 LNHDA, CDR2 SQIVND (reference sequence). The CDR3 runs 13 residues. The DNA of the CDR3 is TGTGCCAGTAGTCCTACGGGATTAAATGAGCAGTTCTTC. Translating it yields CASSPTGLNEQFF.

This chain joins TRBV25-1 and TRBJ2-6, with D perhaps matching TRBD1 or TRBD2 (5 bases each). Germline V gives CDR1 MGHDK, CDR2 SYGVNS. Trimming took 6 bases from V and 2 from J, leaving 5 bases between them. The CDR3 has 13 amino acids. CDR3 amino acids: CASRGPGANVLTF. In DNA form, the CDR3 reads TGTGCCAGCAGGGGACCTGGGGCCAACGTCCTGACTTTC.

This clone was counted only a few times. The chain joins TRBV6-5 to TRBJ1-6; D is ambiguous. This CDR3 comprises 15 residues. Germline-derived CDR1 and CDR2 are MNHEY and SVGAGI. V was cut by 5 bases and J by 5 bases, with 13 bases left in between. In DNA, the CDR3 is TGTGCCAGCAGTACACTGACACTGAATAATTCACCCCTCCACTTT. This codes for CASSTLTLNNSPLHF.

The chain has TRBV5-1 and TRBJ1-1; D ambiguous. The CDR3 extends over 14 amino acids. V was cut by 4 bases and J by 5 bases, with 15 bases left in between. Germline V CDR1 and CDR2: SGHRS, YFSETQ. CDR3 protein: CASSPVGVWTEAFF. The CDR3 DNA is TGCGCCAGCAGCCCGGTTGGGGTTTGGACTGAAGCTTTCTTT.

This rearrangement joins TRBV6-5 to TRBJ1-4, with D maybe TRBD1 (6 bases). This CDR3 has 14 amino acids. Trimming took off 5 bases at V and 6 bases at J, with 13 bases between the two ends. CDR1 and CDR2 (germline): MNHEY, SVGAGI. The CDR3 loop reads CASSPRGFYEKLFF. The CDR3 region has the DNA TGTGCCAGCAGTCCCAGGGGTTTTTATGAAAAACTGTTTTTT.

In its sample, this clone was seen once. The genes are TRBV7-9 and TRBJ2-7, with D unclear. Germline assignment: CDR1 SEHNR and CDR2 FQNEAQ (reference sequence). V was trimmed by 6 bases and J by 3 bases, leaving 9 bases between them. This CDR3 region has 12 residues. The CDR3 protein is CASSFQDYEQYF. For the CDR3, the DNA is TGTGCCAGCAGTTTTCAGGACTACGAGCAGTACTTC.

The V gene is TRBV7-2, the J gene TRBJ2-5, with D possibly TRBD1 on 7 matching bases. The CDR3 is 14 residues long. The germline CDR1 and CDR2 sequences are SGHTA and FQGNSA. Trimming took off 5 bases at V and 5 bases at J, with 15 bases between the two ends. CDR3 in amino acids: CASSESGGRETQYF. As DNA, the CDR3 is TGTGCCAGCAGCGAATCAGGGGGGCGGGAGACCCAGTACTTC.

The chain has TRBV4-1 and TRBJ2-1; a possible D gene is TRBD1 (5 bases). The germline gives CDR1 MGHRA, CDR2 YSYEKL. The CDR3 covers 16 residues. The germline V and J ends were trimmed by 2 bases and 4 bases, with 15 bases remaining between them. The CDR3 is CASSQIRGWAYNEQFF. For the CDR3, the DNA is TGCGCCAGCAGCCAAATAAGGGGATGGGCTTACAATGAGCAGTTCTTC.